This T cell receptor (beta chain) was sequenced for a study of molecular identifiers for immune sequencing clone quantification. Turning to the study itself: Sequencing covered four of five parts into which replicate RNA from roughly 20,000 or 100,000 naive CD8 cells was split.

This clonotype appeared many times. Its antigen is still unknown. TCRdb processed the PCR reads anew with MiXCR; each CDR3 protein has one entry. This sample yields 60,000 to 70,000 distinct CDR3 sequences, of which 15% to 20% are seen a single time; approximately 1.4% belongs to the top ten. Findings and caveats of the study: Clones of above 20 RNA copies carried over 98% of effector molecules; in naive cells they carried under 1%. Detectable among some 1 million naive cells, according to reports, was Jurkat TCR RNA spiked in from one cell.

CDR3 length: 14 residues. Trimming cost V 2 bases and J 0 bases, with 7 bases left between them. Per germline, CDR1 MGHDK and CDR2 SYGVNS. What was sequenced was naive CD8+ T cells from blood, with Jurkat cell RNA spiked in. The subset: FACS-sorted CD8+CD4-CCR7+CD45RA+ naive T cells. This chain links TRBV25-1 with TRBJ1-1, with D uncertain. The TCR comes from a human donor in good health. Some libraries in this study had Jurkat cell RNA spiked in. The CDR3 nucleotides are TGTGCCAGCAGTGAAGGAACCATGAACACTGAAGCTTTCTTT. Translation: CASSEGTMNTEAFF.